This paragraph reports one TCR beta chain. Its antigen is not identified. These data belong to a study of shared clonotypes between healthy human individuals. As handled by the study authors: Junction-only immunoSEQ sequences carried no quality scores, so filtering differed. Sequencing used immunoSEQ multiplex PCR; TCRdb keeps in-frame clones, though not all of them. V and J calls and clone size follow that table, whereas D and trimming were derived from the DNA. Of approximately 1.5 million clones detected, around 98.5% appear once; the ten largest clones hold 0.36%. J was trimmed by 1 base and V by 6 bases; bases with no gene match: 5. Germline lookup yields CDR1 SGHTA and CDR2 FQGNSA. The CDR3 has 15 residues. The study's findings and limits: Blood was the sole source, and tissue repertoires probably differ.

Sequences were obtained from naive CD4+ T cells sorted from blood. The subset here: CD45RA+ positively selected. The clonotype was recovered from a man aged 30-40 years in good health. The V and J genes are TRBV7-2 and TRBJ2-1; 8 positions match TRBD2. The CDR3 DNA sequence: TGTGCCAGCAGGCCTACTAGCGGTTCCTACAATGAGCAGTTCTTC. The encoded protein is CASRPTSGSYNEQFF. Using reference TRBV7-2 and TRBJ2-1 for the parts outside the CDR3, the full variable domain is GAGVSQSPSNKVTEKGKDVELRCDPISGHTALYWYRQSLGQGLEFLIYFQGNSAPDKSGLPSDRFSAERTGGSVSTLTIQRTQQEDSAVYLCASRPTSGSYNEQFFGPGTRLTVL.